The present entry profiles one T cell receptor (beta chain) with its context. No antigen is known for it. Template was genomic DNA; TCR beta CDR3 amplified in two multiplex PCR rounds. Specific primers for each TRBV and TRBJ gene were what first-round PCR used. One entry per CDR3 protein, called by TCRdb with MiXCR from the multiplex PCR reads. Among 20,000 to 25,000 distinct CDR3 sequences, roughly 47% were seen once, and the ten largest hold approximately 31%. A draw of approximately 5.6 milliliters of peripheral blood took place at each of two time points. The data were taken from a study of prognosis after radiotherapy for stage I lung cancer. Findings of the study overall: There was a fall in unique TCR clone counts after stereotactic body radiation therapy, median roughly 10,000 versus 7,000.

This CDR3 has 14 amino acids. Germline lookup yields CDR1 MNHNS and CDR2 SASEGT. The V and J ends lost 10 bases and 1 base respectively, with 15 bases between them. The TCR comes from a donor aged 50 or older with non-small cell lung cancer. The starting material was PBMCs, obtained before or after stereotactic body radiation therapy (not recorded which). The chain joins TRBV6-1 to TRBJ2-3; D might be TRBD1 or TRBD2, each matching 5 bases. CDR3: CANIRDRRTDTQYF. The CDR3 DNA is TGTGCCAACATCCGGGACCGCCGCACAGATACGCAGTATTTT.